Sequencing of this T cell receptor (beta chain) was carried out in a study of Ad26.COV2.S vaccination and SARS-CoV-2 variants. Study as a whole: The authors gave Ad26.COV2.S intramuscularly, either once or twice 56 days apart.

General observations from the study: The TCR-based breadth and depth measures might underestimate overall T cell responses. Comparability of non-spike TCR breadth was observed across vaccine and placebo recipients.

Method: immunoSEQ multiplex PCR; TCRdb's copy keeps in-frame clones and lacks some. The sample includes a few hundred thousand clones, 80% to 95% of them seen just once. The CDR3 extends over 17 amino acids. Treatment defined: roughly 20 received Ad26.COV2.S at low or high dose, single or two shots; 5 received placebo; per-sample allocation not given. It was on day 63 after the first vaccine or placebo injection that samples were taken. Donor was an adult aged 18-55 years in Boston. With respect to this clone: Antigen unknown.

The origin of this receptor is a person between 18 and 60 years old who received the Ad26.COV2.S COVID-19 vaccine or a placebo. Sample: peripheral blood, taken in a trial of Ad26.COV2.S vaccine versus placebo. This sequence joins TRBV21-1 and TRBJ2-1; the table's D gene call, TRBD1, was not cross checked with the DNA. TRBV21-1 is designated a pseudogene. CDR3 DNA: TGTGCCAGCAGCAAAGAGGATTGGCCAGGGGAGTACAATGAGCAGTTCTTC. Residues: CASSKEDWPGEYNEQFF.